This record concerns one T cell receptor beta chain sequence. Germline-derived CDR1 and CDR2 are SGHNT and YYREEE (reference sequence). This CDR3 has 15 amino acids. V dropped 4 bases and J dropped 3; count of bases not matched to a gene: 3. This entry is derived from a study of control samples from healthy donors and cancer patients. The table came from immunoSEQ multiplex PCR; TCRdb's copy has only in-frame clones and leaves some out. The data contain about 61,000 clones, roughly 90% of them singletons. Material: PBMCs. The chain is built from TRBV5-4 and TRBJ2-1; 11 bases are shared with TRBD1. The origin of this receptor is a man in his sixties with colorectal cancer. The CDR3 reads CASSRGTGGYNEQFF. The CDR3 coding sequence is TGTGCCAGCAGCCGCGGGACAGGGGGCTACAATGAGCAGTTCTTC.